The 26 T cell receptor beta chains below come from one sample, sequenced in a study of cytomegalovirus exposure and HLA in healthy donors (TCRdb year 2017). Receptor libraries were prepared by the immunoSEQ multiplex PCR assay. For the multiplex PCR, a mixture combining 60 forward primers for TCR Vbeta segments and 13 reverse primers for TCR Jbeta segments was used. TCRdb re-hosts the immuneACCESS table, in-frame sequences only. Its copies lack some clones; in the studies checked, an unresolved V gene accounts for under half of them, and the cause for the rest is not known. The sample table contains 150,000 to 200,000 clones; only one count was recorded for roughly 73% of them. About 3.4% of the sample comes from the top ten. The sequenced sample was PBMCs. These receptor sequences come from a female donor in good health and CMV-seronegative.

The rearrangement joins TRBV7-2 to TRBJ1-4, with a tentative D call TRBD1 (6 bases). The CDR3 runs 15 residues. The germline gives CDR1 SGHTA, CDR2 FQGNSA. The germline V and J ends were trimmed by 3 bases and 3 bases, with 11 bases remaining between them. CDR3 region: CASSFAGDSNEKLFF. DNA of the CDR3: TGTGCCAGCAGCTTCGCAGGGGATTCTAATGAAAAACTGTTTTTT.

This rearrangement joins TRBV7-3 to TRBJ2-1; 12 nucleotides line up with TRBD2. J was trimmed by 8 bases and V by 3 bases; bases with no gene match: 8. CDR3 size: 16 residues. CDR1 is SGHTA and CDR2 is FQGTGA in the germline V gene. DNA for the CDR3: TGTGCCAGCAGCTTCCGCCCTAGCGGGGGGGCCGATGAGCAGTTCTTC. Its protein is CASSFRPSGGADEQFF.

The chain links TRBV13 to TRBJ2-7; 12 bases agree with TRBD2. The CDR3 extends over 17 amino acids. V dropped 5 bases and J dropped 0; count of bases not matched to a gene: 8. The germline gives CDR1 PRHDT, CDR2 FYEKMQ (reference sequence). The CDR3 sequence: CASSPGLAGPNSYEQYF. The CDR3 DNA sequence: TGTGCCAGCAGCCCCGGACTAGCGGGACCTAACTCCTACGAGCAGTACTTC.

CDR3 residues: CASSPGAGIYEQYF. CDR3 sequence (DNA): TGTGCCAGCAGCCCAGGTGCCGGGATCTACGAGCAGTACTTC. The V call is TRBV7-3, the J call TRBJ2-7, with a weak D call TRBD2 (5 bases). V was shortened by 5 bases and J by 3 bases, with 14 bases between the two germline ends. CDR3 size: 14 residues. In germline, CDR1 is SGHTA, CDR2 FQGTGA.

This chain uses TRBV7-9 with TRBJ1-1; the D gene is possibly TRBD1 (5 bases). This CDR3 has 15 amino acids. V lost 5 bases and J 3 bases, leaving 16 bases between the germline ends. Per the germline V gene, CDR1 is SEHNR and CDR2 is FQNEAQ (reference sequence). Written as DNA, the CDR3 is TGTGCCAGCAGCCCAAGGGGAGGAGTGGACACTGAAGCTTTCTTT. This translates into CASSPRGGVDTEAFF.

This sequence joins TRBV28 and TRBJ2-2; tentatively, D is TRBD2 (7 bases). Germline loops: CDR1 MDHEN, CDR2 SYDVKM. The CDR3 consists of 15 residues. Trimming removed 2 bases from V and 6 bases from J, with 13 bases in between. The CDR3 DNA sequence: TGTGCCAGCAGTTTACGAGGGGGGGCTCCCGGGGAGCTGTTTTTT. Encoded protein: CASSLRGGAPGELFF.

The chain recombines TRBV6-5 with TRBJ1-5, with D perhaps TRBD1 (5 bases). Germline values: CDR1 MNHEY, CDR2 SVGAGI. The CDR3 extends over 15 amino acids. The V end lost 3 bases, the J end lost 4 bases, and 13 bases lay between the germline ends. In DNA, the CDR3 is TGTGCCAGCAGTTATGATCAGGGTTCTAATCAGCCCCAGCATTTT. Translated, it gives CASSYDQGSNQPQHF.

The rearrangement links TRBV9 to TRBJ1-2; D might be TRBD1 (5 bases). The CDR3 consists of 14 residues. With 0 bases removed from V and 5 bases from J, the gap between germline ends came to 11 bases. Germline lookup yields CDR1 SGDLS and CDR2 YYNGEE. The CDR3 loop is CASSVGDGGYGYTF. The DNA of the CDR3 is TGTGCCAGCAGCGTAGGGGACGGGGGGTATGGCTACACCTTC.

J is TRBJ2-2 and V is TRBV5-4, with 9 bases that match TRBD2. This CDR3 is built from 15 residues. Germline CDR1 SGHNT, CDR2 YYREEE (reference sequence). J was trimmed by 4 bases and V by 4 bases; bases with no gene match: 5. For the CDR3, the DNA is TGTGCCAGCAGCGGCGGGGGGGCTAGCACCGGGGAGCTGTTTTTT. This sequence encodes CASSGGGASTGELFF.

This chain uses TRBV9 with TRBJ2-3, with TRBD1 as a possible D gene (5 bases). The CDR3 totals 16 residues. CDR1 is SGDLS and CDR2 is YYNGEE in the germline V gene. V lost 0 bases, J lost 1 base, and 12 bases lay in between. The CDR3: CASSVAGLGGTDTQYF. CDR3 DNA sequence: TGTGCCAGCAGCGTAGCTGGGTTAGGGGGCACAGATACGCAGTATTTT.

The V and J genes are TRBV7-9 and TRBJ2-6; no reliable D call. CDR1 and CDR2 from the germline V gene are SEHNR and FQNEAQ (reference sequence). The CDR3 extends over 17 amino acids. V gave up 11 bases and J gave up 1 base, with 21 bases separating them. CDR3 nucleotides: TGTGCCGTACCTGCTCAGGCGCTACGTTCTGGGGCCAACGTCCTGACTTTC. Protein: CAVPAQALRSGANVLTF.

This clone occurred a few times. The V call is TRBV7-3, the J call TRBJ1-1; 8 nucleotides line up with TRBD1. CDR3 length: 13 residues. Trimming cost V 5 bases and J 5 bases; bases outside gene matches: 4. Looked up from germline, CDR1 is SGHTA and CDR2 is FQGTGA. CDR3: CASSVNRGTEAFF. In DNA, the CDR3 is TGTGCCAGCAGCGTTAACAGGGGGACTGAAGCTTTCTTT.

The rearrangement joins TRBV4-2 to TRBJ1-1; D remains ambiguous. Trimming pared 2 bases from V and 3 bases from J, leaving 13 bases between. The CDR3 length is 15 residues. Looked up from germline, CDR1 is LGHNA and CDR2 is YNFKEQ. The CDR3 region has the DNA TGTGCCAGCAGCCAAAGAATTTCCGGGGACACTGAAGCTTTCTTT. The encoded protein is CASSQRISGDTEAFF.

The chain couples TRBV7-9 to TRBJ1-5; TRBD1 might be the D (6 bases). The CDR3 runs to 15 residues. In germline, CDR1 is SEHNR, CDR2 FQNEAQ (reference sequence). Deletions cut 5 bases from V and 3 bases from J, with 14 bases between. In nucleotides, the CDR3 is TGTGCCAGCAGCCAAAGGGGGGGGACCAATCAGCCCCAGCATTTT. Its translation: CASSQRGGTNQPQHF.

V gene TRBV18 combines with J gene TRBJ2-1; tentatively, D is TRBD1 (5 bases). This CDR3 is built from 14 residues. CDR1 and CDR2 from the germline V gene are KGHSH and LQKENI. Trimming left V 5 bases short and J 12 bases short, with 20 bases between. This CDR3 is CASSSSTGWSGQFF. The CDR3 coding sequence is TGTGCCAGCTCATCATCCACAGGCTGGAGTGGGCAGTTCTTC.

The chain carries TRBV5-4 and TRBJ1-2; 7 bases are a match to TRBD1. V lost 4 bases and J lost 4; bases outside the gene matches: 4. The CDR3 length is 13 residues. CDR1 SGHNT and CDR2 YYREEE come from the germline V gene (reference sequence). In DNA, the CDR3 is TGTGCCAGCAGCGCCGGGACAGCCTATGGCTACACCTTC. Translating gives CASSAGTAYGYTF.

The CDR3 sequence: CASSSGLAGYNEQFF. The CDR3 DNA follows: TGTGCCAGCAGCTCGGGACTAGCGGGGTACAATGAGCAGTTCTTC. The chain has TRBV7-2 and TRBJ2-1; TRBD2 aligns across 13 bases. The junction had 1 base not matched to a gene; V was cut back by 4 bases and J by 4 bases. The CDR3 is made up of 15 amino acids. The germline CDR1 and CDR2 sequences are SGHTA and FQGNSA.

V usage is TRBV14 and J usage is TRBJ1-2, with D possibly TRBD1 on 6 matching bases. This CDR3 spans 16 amino acids. Germline V CDR1 and CDR2: SGHDN, FVKESK. Trimming pared 1 base from V and 4 bases from J, leaving 16 bases between. This chain's CDR3 is CASSQAGTGWTYGYTF. The CDR3 nucleotides read TGTGCCAGCAGCCAAGCAGGAACAGGGTGGACCTATGGCTACACCTTC.

The chain couples TRBV5-1 to TRBJ2-5; unclear D gene. V was cut by 2 bases and J by 2 bases, with 7 bases left in between. CDR3 length: 13 residues. The germline CDR1 and CDR2 sequences are SGHRS and YFSETQ. This chain's CDR3 is CASSLNGQETQYF. The DNA of the CDR3 is TGCGCCAGCAGCTTAAACGGTCAAGAGACCCAGTACTTC.

V gene TRBV6-5 combines with J gene TRBJ2-2; weak D call: TRBD2 (5 bases). Germline values: CDR1 MNHEY, CDR2 SVGAGI. V was clipped by 6 bases and J by 0 bases, with 8 bases between them. The CDR3 loop spans 14 amino acids. CDR3 protein: CASRRVSNTGELFF. The CDR3 DNA is TGTGCCAGCAGGAGGGTTTCGAACACCGGGGAGCTGTTTTTT.

The chain couples TRBV6-6 to TRBJ1-3; D ambiguous. The ends were cut back, 6 bases at V and 3 bases at J, with 9 bases in the middle. The CDR3 spans 13 residues. Germline assignment: CDR1 MNHNY and CDR2 SVGAGI (reference sequence). CDR3 loop: CASSRGSGNTIYF. CDR3 sequence (DNA): TGTGCCAGCAGCCGAGGGAGTGGAAACACCATATATTTT.

To note about this clone: Other nucleotide sequences in the sample specify the same CDR3. V and J are TRBV7-3 and TRBJ2-7, with D possibly matching TRBD2 (5 bases). Germline assignment: CDR1 SGHTA and CDR2 FQGTGA. Trimming took 5 bases from V and 6 from J, leaving 17 bases between them. The CDR3 has 14 amino acids. The CDR3 loop is CASSPQGGPGEQYF. The CDR3, as DNA: TGTGCCAGCAGCCCCCAAGGAGGCCCGGGCGAGCAGTACTTC.

The CDR3 bases are TGTGCCAGCCTGGGGGCAGCAACCGAGCAGTACTTC. Its translation: CASLGAATEQYF. The V and J genes are TRBV27 and TRBJ2-7, with D perhaps TRBD1 (6 bases). The V and J ends lost 8 bases and 6 bases respectively, with 14 bases between them. The CDR3 spans 12 residues. Germline assignment: CDR1 MNHEY and CDR2 SMNVEV (reference sequence).

V and J are TRBV28 and TRBJ2-7, with 9 bases aligning to TRBD2. CDR3 length: 16 residues. Trimming took 4 bases from V and 2 from J; bases not matched to a gene: 9. From germline, CDR1 is MDHEN and CDR2 SYDVKM. CDR3 protein: CASSSGGAGGPYEQYF. In nucleotides, the CDR3 is TGTGCCAGCAGTTCCGGCGGGGCGGGAGGGCCCTACGAGCAGTACTTC.

The chain joins TRBV7-6 to TRBJ1-6; D gene ambiguous. Per germline, CDR1 SGHVS and CDR2 FNYEAQ. V lost 1 base and J lost 7, with 14 bases in between. This CDR3 has 16 amino acids. The DNA of the CDR3 is TGTGCCAGCAGCTTAGACCCCGAAAATAGAAATTCACCCCTCCACTTT. Protein product: CASSLDPENRNSPLHF.

V usage is TRBV2 and J usage is TRBJ2-7; a possible D gene is TRBD1 (5 bases). CDR1 and CDR2 from the germline V gene are SNHLY and FYNNEI. V lost 2 bases, J lost 1 base, and 12 bases lay in between. This CDR3 is 15 amino acids long. The CDR3 DNA reads TGTGCCAGCAGTGAATTCGGGTCAGGGTCCTACGAGCAGTACTTC. Translating gives CASSEFGSGSYEQYF.